One sample yielded the 26 T cell receptor beta chains listed below, sequenced in a study of T cells in Graves' hyperthyroidism and ophthalmopathy. Authors of the study amplified TCR beta CDR3 regions from RNA transcripts. The HTBI primer set drove a first-round RT-PCR of the TCR CDR3. TCRdb passed the multiplex PCR reads through MiXCR, listing each CDR3 protein once. Of over 150,000 distinct CDR3 sequences detected, about 18% appear once; the ten largest clones hold around 27%. The sequenced sample was blood. These receptors all stem from a woman aged 45-65 years with Graves' hyperthyroidism.

Ten or more counts support this clonotype. The chain carries TRBV15 and TRBJ1-1, with D tentatively TRBD1 (5 bases). Germline V gene data show CDR1 as LNHNV and CDR2 as YYDKDF (reference sequence). V lost 0 bases and J lost 3, with 14 bases in between. The CDR3 sequence is 16 residues long. The CDR3 reads CATSRDGAGRYTEAFF. CDR3 DNA: TGTGCCACCAGCAGAGATGGGGCGGGTCGGTACACTGAAGCTTTCTTT.

V gene TRBV13 combines with J gene TRBJ1-2; a weak D match, TRBD1 (5 bases). The V gene's germline CDR1 is PRHDT and CDR2 FYEKMQ (reference sequence). The length of the CDR3 is 13 residues. The V end was cut by 5 bases, the J end by 4 bases, with 11 bases between. The CDR3 bases are TGTGCCAGCAGCATGGGACTGCTCTATGGCTACACCTTC. This translates into CASSMGLLYGYTF. The variable domain in full, with the rest retrieved from reference TRBV13 and TRBJ1-2, is AAGVIQSPRHLIKEKRETATLKCYPIPRHDTVYWYQQGPGQDPQFLISFYEKMQSDKGSIPDRFSAQQFSDYHSELNMSSLELGDSALYFCASSMGLLYGYTFGSGTRLTVV.

In its sample, this clonotype was seen a few times. The CDR3: CASSQVPKGGYYGYTF. CDR3 nucleotide sequence: TGTGCCAGCAGCCAAGTGCCGAAAGGAGGGTACTATGGCTACACCTTC. The chain is built from TRBV14 and TRBJ1-2; the D is unclear. V lost 1 base, J lost 3 bases, and 15 bases lay in between. The CDR3 runs to 16 residues. Germline values: CDR1 SGHDN, CDR2 FVKESK.

This clonotype occurred many times. The gene calls are TRBV6-2 or TRBV6-3 and TRBJ1-5, with 7 bases lining up with TRBD1. The germline V gene encodes CDR1 MNHEY and CDR2 SVGEGT. V gave up 6 bases and J gave up 2 bases; unmatched junction bases: 13. The CDR3 covers 17 residues. CDR3 in DNA: TGTGCCAGCAGAAAAACAGGGGACCCGTGGGGCAATCAGCCCCAGCATTTT. This translates into CASRKTGDPWGNQPQHF.

This clonotype was found many times. The V and J genes are TRBV20-1 and TRBJ2-7, with D perhaps TRBD2 (7 bases). Germline V gives CDR1 DFQATT, CDR2 SNEGSKA (reference sequence). This CDR3 has 15 residues. Trimming shortened V by 6 bases and J by 2 bases, and 20 bases separated the two germline ends. As DNA, the CDR3 is TGCAGTGCGAGTAAGGGCGGGGGCCTAGCCTACGAGCAGTACTTC. It specifies CSASKGGGLAYEQYF.

There are many counts of this clonotype. This chain joins TRBV2 and TRBJ2-2, with 10 nucleotides matching TRBD1. The germline V gene encodes CDR1 SNHLY and CDR2 FYNNEI. The CDR3 loop spans 17 amino acids. V lost 6 bases, J lost 6 bases, and 13 bases stayed unmatched. DNA of the CDR3: TGTGCCAGCAGCGAGGGACAGGGGTTGTCCGGGGCCGGGGAGCTGTTTTTT. Protein: CASSEGQGLSGAGELFF. The full variable domain, rest sourced from reference TRBV2 and TRBJ2-2, is EPEVTQTPSHQVTQMGQEVILRCVPISNHLYFYWYRQILGQKVEFLVSFYNNEISEKSEIFDDQFSVERPDGSNFTLKIRSTKLEDSAMYFCASSEGQGLSGAGELFFGEGSRLTVL.

Ten or more counts support this clonotype. This rearrangement joins TRBV7-6 to TRBJ2-2, with TRBD2 identical over 10 bases. CDR1 is SGHVS, CDR2 FNYEAQ, per germline. The trim removed 4 bases at V and 0 bases at J, leaving 5 bases unmatched. There are 17 residues in the CDR3. CDR3 coding DNA: TGTGCCAGCAGCTCACGAACTAGCGGGGCGAACACCGGGGAGCTGTTTTTT. Translated, it gives CASSSRTSGANTGELFF.

This clonotype was seen at least ten times. The chain recombines TRBV7-8 with TRBJ2-3; 8 positions match TRBD2. V lost 5 bases, J lost 1 base, and 8 bases stayed unmatched. CDR1 is SGHVS, CDR2 FQNEAQ, per germline. This CDR3 has 16 amino acids. The CDR3 region is CASSLQAAGGTDTQYF. In nucleotides, the CDR3 is TGTGCCAGCAGCCTCCAGGCAGCGGGGGGCACAGATACGCAGTATTTT.

V usage is TRBV9 and J usage is TRBJ1-2; D is possibly TRBD1 (6 bases). The CDR3 is made up of 15 amino acids. In germline, CDR1 is SGDLS, CDR2 YYNGEE. Trimming shortened V by 0 bases and J by 8 bases, and 17 bases separated the two germline ends. This chain's CDR3 is CASSVATSGTPGYTF. Here the CDR3 DNA reads TGTGCCAGCAGCGTAGCCACTTCCGGGACACCCGGCTACACCTTC.

This clonotype was observed many times. The chain links TRBV7-3 to TRBJ2-2; tentatively, D is TRBD2 (6 bases). This CDR3 is built from 14 residues. Trimming stripped 5 bases from V and 2 bases from J, with 9 bases between. Looked up from germline, CDR1 is SGHTA and CDR2 is FQGTGA. The chain's CDR3 is CASSEGLNTGELFF. In DNA, the CDR3 is TGTGCCAGCAGCGAGGGACTTAACACCGGGGAGCTGTTTTTT.

This clonotype was picked up many times. The chain carries TRBV7-9 and TRBJ2-3, with 9 bases identical to TRBD2. The germline V gene has CDR1 SEHNR and CDR2 FQNEAQ (reference sequence). J gave up 1 base and V 3 bases, and 2 bases lay outside the gene matches. The CDR3 is 15 amino acids. CDR3 sequence (DNA): TGTGCCAGCAGCTTGTTAGCGGGGGGCACAGATACGCAGTATTTT. Encoded protein: CASSLLAGGTDTQYF. The full variable domain, in which reference TRBV7-9 and TRBJ2-3 provide the parts outside the CDR3, is DTGVSQNPRHKITKRGQNVTFRCDPISEHNRLYWYRQTLGQGPEFLTYFQNEAQLEKSRLLSDRFSAERPKGSFSTLEIQRTEQGDSAMYLCASSLLAGGTDTQYFGPGTRLTVL.

This clonotype was seen at least ten times. The chain is built from TRBV27 and TRBJ2-7; 9 nucleotides align to TRBD1. V gave up 3 bases and J gave up 6 bases; unmatched junction bases: 6. This CDR3 is built from 14 residues. In germline, CDR1 is MNHEY, CDR2 SMNVEV (reference sequence). The CDR3, as DNA: TGTGCCAGCAGTTTCTGGGACAGGGCCGGCGAGCAGTACTTC. The encoded protein is CASSFWDRAGEQYF.

This clonotype was counted at least ten times. V and J are TRBV28 and TRBJ2-3, with D possibly being TRBD1 or TRBD2 (6 bases each). The CDR3 totals 14 residues. V was cut by 8 bases and J by 3 bases, with 15 bases left in between. Germline V lookup: CDR1 MDHEN, CDR2 SYDVKM. The CDR3 protein is CASQLEGETDTQYF. The CDR3, as DNA: TGTGCCAGCCAACTGGAGGGGGAAACAGATACGCAGTATTTT.

This clonotype was recorded at least ten times. The V gene is TRBV2, the J gene TRBJ1-4; D not certain. The V gene lost 5 bases and the J gene lost 7 bases, with 14 bases spanning the gap. CDR1 and CDR2 (germline): SNHLY, FYNNEI. The length of the CDR3 is 14 residues. Written as DNA, the CDR3 is TGTGCCAGCAGTTCAGCGTGGATTGGTGAAAAACTGTTTTTT. Residues: CASSSAWIGEKLFF.

This clonotype has at least ten counts. The rearrangement uses TRBV19 and TRBJ2-5; D is possibly TRBD2 (7 bases). From germline, CDR1 is LNHDA and CDR2 SQIVND (reference sequence). This CDR3 spans 17 amino acids. V lost 3 bases, J lost 2 bases, and 19 bases lay in between. CDR3 DNA sequence: TGTGCCAGTAGTATGGGTTGGGGGGGCGCGGATCAAGAGACCCAGTACTTC. Translated: CASSMGWGGADQETQYF.

There are many counts of this clonotype. The CDR3 coding sequence is TGCAGTGAAGACAGGGGATGGGGTGAGCAGTTCTTC. This translates into CSEDRGWGEQFF. This chain links TRBV20-1 with TRBJ2-1, with TRBD1 identical over 8 bases. Germline V gives CDR1 DFQATT, CDR2 SNEGSKA (reference sequence). V was clipped by 7 bases and J by 9 bases; unmatched bases: 8. The CDR3 is made up of 12 amino acids.

The chain links TRBV10-3 to TRBJ1-1; possible D gene TRBD1, 5 bases. Trimming left V 6 bases short and J 0 bases short, with 20 bases between. This CDR3 comprises 17 residues. Germline V CDR1 and CDR2: ENHRY, SYGVKD. The CDR3 protein is CAIRPSGQPLLNTEAFF. CDR3 nucleotide sequence: TGTGCCATCAGACCTTCCGGACAACCGTTGCTGAACACTGAAGCTTTCTTT.

This clonotype was counted many times. The chain couples TRBV2 to TRBJ1-1, with no clear D. This CDR3 has 15 residues. Per germline, CDR1 SNHLY and CDR2 FYNNEI. The V end was cut by 3 bases, the J end by 1 base, with 12 bases between. The CDR3: CASSDRGIENTEAFF. The CDR3 nucleotides are TGTGCCAGCAGTGATCGAGGGATCGAGAACACTGAAGCTTTCTTT.

This clonotype appeared many times. This chain connects TRBV2 to TRBJ2-7, with 9 positions matching TRBD2. J gave up 3 bases and V 3 bases, and 6 bases lay outside the gene matches. The CDR3 runs 15 residues. Germline values: CDR1 SNHLY, CDR2 FYNNEI. The CDR3 DNA reads TGTGCCAGCAGTGATGGCCGCGGGGGGGACTACGAGCAGTACTTC. Its translation is CASSDGRGGDYEQYF.

There are many counts of this clonotype. V is TRBV27 and J is TRBJ2-2; TRBD1 might be the D (5 bases). V was shortened by 7 bases and J by 4 bases, with 13 bases between the two germline ends. Germline V gene data show CDR1 as MNHEY and CDR2 as SMNVEV (reference sequence). This CDR3 is built from 14 residues. This CDR3 is CASKQGVVTGELFF. The CDR3 DNA reads TGTGCCAGCAAACAAGGGGTTGTCACCGGGGAGCTGTTTTTT.

This clonotype showed up many times. The chain couples TRBV5-5 to TRBJ2-2, with D perhaps matching TRBD1 (6 bases). V was cut by 5 bases and J by 0 bases, with 11 bases left in between. This CDR3 has 15 residues. Germline V CDR1 and CDR2: SGHKS, YYEKEE (reference sequence). The CDR3, as DNA: TGTGCCAGCAGAACCGGGACATCGAACACCGGGGAGCTGTTTTTT. Its protein is CASRTGTSNTGELFF.

This clonotype was seen at least ten times. The chain couples TRBV12-3 or TRBV12-4 to TRBJ2-5, with D uncertain. V dropped 1 base and J dropped 5 bases, with 8 bases sitting between them. The CDR3 has 13 residues. For the CDR3, the DNA is TGTGCCAGCAGTTTAGGGGCCTGGGAGACCCAGTACTTC. This sequence encodes CASSLGAWETQYF.

This sequence joins TRBV7-8 and TRBJ1-1; D is possibly TRBD1 (6 bases). CDR1 and CDR2 from the germline V gene are SGHVS and FQNEAQ. Trimming pared 5 bases from V and 5 bases from J, leaving 15 bases between. This CDR3 is 14 amino acids long. This CDR3 is CASSPKTGQTEAFF. The CDR3 DNA is TGTGCCAGCAGCCCGAAGACAGGACAAACTGAAGCTTTCTTT. The complete variable domain, with remaining parts taken from reference TRBV7-8 and TRBJ1-1, reads GAGVSQSPRYKVAKRGQDVALRCDPISGHVSLFWYQQALGQGPEFLTYFQNEAQLDKSGLPSDRFFAERPEGSVSTLKIQRTQQEDSAVYLCASSPKTGQTEAFFGQGTRLTVV.

J is TRBJ1-5 and V is TRBV5-8; 9 nucleotides line up with TRBD1. CDR1 and CDR2 from the germline V gene are SGHTS and YDEGEE. V shed 5 bases and J 2 bases; nucleotides not matched to a gene: 11. CDR3 length equals 17 residues. CDR3 DNA sequence: TGTGCCAGCAGAGATACAGGGGGCGGATTGGGCAATCAGCCCCAGCATTTT. Amino acid sequence: CASRDTGGGLGNQPQHF.

This clonotype showed up just a few times. The chain joins TRBV6-1 to TRBJ2-7; TRBD1 matches at 9 bases. J was trimmed by 2 bases and V by 10 bases; bases with no gene match: 6. The V gene's germline CDR1 is MNHNS and CDR2 SASEGT. The CDR3 runs to 13 residues. CDR3 in amino acids: CANGGQGTYEQYF. The DNA for the CDR3 is TGTGCCAACGGGGGACAGGGAACCTACGAGCAGTACTTC.

This clonotype was observed at least ten times. The chain recombines TRBV10-3 with TRBJ2-5; D not resolved. V lost 5 bases to trimming and J lost 1 base, with 20 bases between them. The germline V gene encodes CDR1 ENHRY and CDR2 SYGVKD. This CDR3 comprises 17 residues. The CDR3 reads CAISSAAAYISQETQYF. CDR3 nucleotides: TGTGCCATCAGTTCCGCCGCGGCTTACATCTCCCAAGAGACCCAGTACTTC.